These 7 T cell receptor beta chains came from one sample sequenced in a study of blood T cell repertoires in COVID-19. Only in-frame clones appear in the TCRdb table, and some are missing; sequencing was by immunoSEQ multiplex PCR. The table has some 250,000 clones, under 90% seen once; the top ten hold 3.5% to 4%. Specimen: PBMCs or T cells enriched from blood (not recorded which). The receptors shown here come from a woman under 40 with acute COVID-19.

This clone came up once. The chain combines TRBV19 with TRBJ1-4; 7 nucleotides line up with TRBD1. Germline V gene data show CDR1 as LNHDA and CDR2 as SQIVND (reference sequence). The length of the CDR3 is 15 residues. Trimming cost V 4 bases and J 1 base; bases outside gene matches: 3. The CDR3 region is CASSTHRGTNEKLFF. CDR3 DNA sequence: TGTGCCAGTAGTACTCACAGGGGAACTAATGAAAAACTGTTTTTT.

The chain employs TRBV13 and TRBJ2-7; 10 nucleotides agree with TRBD1. Germline V lookup: CDR1 PRHDT, CDR2 FYEKMQ (reference sequence). The CDR3 is made up of 18 amino acids. The ends lost 4 bases at V and 4 bases at J; junction bases unmatched: 16. The CDR3 protein is CASSSASNDRGRVYEQYF. CDR3 DNA sequence: TGTGCCAGCAGCTCCGCAAGTAACGACAGGGGGCGCGTGTACGAGCAGTACTTC.

CDR3 protein: CASSYQALNTEAFF. As DNA, the CDR3 is TGTGCCAGCAGCTATCAGGCGTTGAACACTGAAGCTTTCTTT. This chain connects TRBV5-4 to TRBJ1-1; D gene ambiguous. Trimming pared 3 bases from V and 0 bases from J, leaving 9 bases between. This CDR3 comprises 14 residues. Germline V CDR1 and CDR2: SGHNT, YYREEE (reference sequence).

This chain links TRBV19 with TRBJ2-1; 8 positions agree with TRBD2. CDR3 length: 16 amino acids. Germline V gene sequence: CDR1 LNHDA, CDR2 SQIVND (reference sequence). The trim removed 3 bases at V and 0 bases at J, leaving 4 bases unmatched. Here the CDR3 reads CASSITSGHSYNEQFF. The CDR3 DNA sequence: TGTGCCAGTAGTATTACTAGCGGACACTCCTACAATGAGCAGTTCTTC.

The V call is TRBV5-6, the J call TRBJ2-5; possibly TRBD2 for D (7 bases). The CDR3 contains 14 residues. Germline CDR1 and CDR2: SGHDT and YYEEEE. The V and J ends lost 1 base and 7 bases respectively, with 14 bases between them. The DNA for the CDR3 is TGTGCCAGCAGCTTGCCCCAGAGGGGGGGGACCCAGTACTTC. Translated: CASSLPQRGGTQYF.

This clone is a singleton in its sample. J is TRBJ1-3 and V is TRBV9, with D possibly being TRBD1 (6 bases). The CDR3 runs to 18 residues. V was clipped by 3 bases and J by 2 bases, with 21 bases between them. CDR1 and CDR2 (germline): SGDLS, YYNGEE. CDR3 sequence (DNA): TGTGCCAGCAGCGAAAACAGGGATGGGGGTGGGCCTGGAAACACCATATATTTT. Translated: CASSENRDGGGPGNTIYF.

This clone was found once. The rearrangement links TRBV19 to TRBJ1-2; TRBD1 is a possible D gene (6 bases). Germline V CDR1 and CDR2: LNHDA, SQIVND (reference sequence). With 0 bases removed from V and 4 bases from J, the gap between germline ends came to 15 bases. This CDR3 comprises 16 residues. The CDR3 protein is CASSIDPGVFSYGYTF. The CDR3 nucleotides are TGTGCCAGTAGTATAGATCCAGGGGTTTTCTCCTATGGCTACACCTTC.